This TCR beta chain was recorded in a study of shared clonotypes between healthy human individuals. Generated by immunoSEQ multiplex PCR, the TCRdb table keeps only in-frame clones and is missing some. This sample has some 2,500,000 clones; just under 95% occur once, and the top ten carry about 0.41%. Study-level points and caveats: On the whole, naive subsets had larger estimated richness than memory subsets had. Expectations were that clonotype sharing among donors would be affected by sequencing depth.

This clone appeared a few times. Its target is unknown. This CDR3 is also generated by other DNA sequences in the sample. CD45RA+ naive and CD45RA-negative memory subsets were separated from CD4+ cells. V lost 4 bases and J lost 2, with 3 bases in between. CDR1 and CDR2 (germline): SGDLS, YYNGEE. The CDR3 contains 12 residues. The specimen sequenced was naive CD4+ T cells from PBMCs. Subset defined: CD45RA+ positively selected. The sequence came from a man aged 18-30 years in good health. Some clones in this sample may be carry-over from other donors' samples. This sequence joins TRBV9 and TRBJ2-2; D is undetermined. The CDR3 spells CASSRNTGELFF. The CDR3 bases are TGTGCCAGCAGCCGAAACACCGGGGAGCTGTTTTTT.